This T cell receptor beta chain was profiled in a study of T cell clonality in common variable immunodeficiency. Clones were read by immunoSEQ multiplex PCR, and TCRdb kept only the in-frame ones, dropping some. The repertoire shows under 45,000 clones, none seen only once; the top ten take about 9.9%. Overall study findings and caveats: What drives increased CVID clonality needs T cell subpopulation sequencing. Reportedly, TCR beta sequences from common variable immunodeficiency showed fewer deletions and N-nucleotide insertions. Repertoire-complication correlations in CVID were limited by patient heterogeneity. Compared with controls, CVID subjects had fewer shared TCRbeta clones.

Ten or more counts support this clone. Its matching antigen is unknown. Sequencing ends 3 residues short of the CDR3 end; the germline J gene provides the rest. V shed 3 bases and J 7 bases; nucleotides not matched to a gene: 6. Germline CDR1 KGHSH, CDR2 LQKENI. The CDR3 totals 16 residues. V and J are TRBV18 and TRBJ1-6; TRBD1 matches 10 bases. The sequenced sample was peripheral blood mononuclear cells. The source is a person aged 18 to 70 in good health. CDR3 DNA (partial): TGTGCCAGCTCACCCCCGGGGGACAGGGGCAATTCACCC. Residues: CASSPPGDRGNSP. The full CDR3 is CASSPPGDRGNSPLHF.